The rows below give T cell receptor beta chains drawn from one sample of a study of technical replicates of blood from a handful of donors. The data were produced by immunoSEQ multiplex PCR, yet TCRdb's version contains in-frame clones alone and is incomplete. The sample shows fewer than 95,000 clones, over 75% of them seen only once. Material: T cells isolated from PBMCs. All receptors derive from a human donor in good health. Both conserved end residues are part of each CDR3. The D gene is left open where the match is weak. Clone size is shown for a subset of rows, as once, few, many or a class of expanded clone.

clone size,D gene,V gene,J gene,CDR3 DNA,CDR3 protein
.,.,TRBV4-1,TRBJ1-2,TGCGCCAGCAGCCAAGATCATCGGGGAGGCTACACCTTC,CASSQDHRGGYTF
.,TRBD1,TRBV14,TRBJ1-5,TGTGCCAGCAGCCGGGACAGGTTCCAGCCCCAGCATTTT,CASSRDRFQPQHF
.,TRBD2,TRBV13,TRBJ2-7,TGTGCCAGCAGCCCTCCGCCCTGGACTAGCGGGGATACCTACGAGCAGTACTTC,CASSPPPWTSGDTYEQYF
.,TRBD2,TRBV5-1,TRBJ2-5,TGCGCCAGCAGGCATGGACTAGCGGGAGAACGGCGGGAGACCCAGTACTTC,CASRHGLAGERRETQYF
.,TRBD2,TRBV29-1,TRBJ2-7,TGCAGCGTTGAAGATGCTAGCGGACTTCCCTACGAGCAGTACTTC,CSVEDASGLPYEQYF
.,.,TRBV7-2,TRBJ2-7,TGTGCCAGCAGCTTACAGGGTGGGGAGCAGTACTTC,CASSLQGGEQYF
.,TRBD2,TRBV11-3,TRBJ2-7,TGTGCCAGCAGCTTAGAGAAAGAAGGGACTAGCGGGACGTACGAGCAGTACTTC,CASSLEKEGTSGTYEQYF
.,TRBD2,TRBV7-2,TRBJ2-7,TGTGCCAGCACCCGGACTAGCGTCTACGAGCAGTACTTC,CASTRTSVYEQYF
.,.,TRBV30,TRBJ2-7,TGTGCCTGGAGTGCGGGGGAGCTACAGTACTTC,CAWSAGELQYF
.,TRBD2,TRBV4-1,TRBJ2-7,TGCGCCAGCAGCCCGGTTGCGGGGGTGACATACGAGCAGTACTTC,CASSPVAGVTYEQYF
.,TRBD1,TRBV6-5,TRBJ2-1,TGTGCCAGCAGTTACTTGGGACAGGCCAACAATGAGCAGTTCTTC,CASSYLGQANNEQFF
.,TRBD1,TRBV7-8,TRBJ2-7,TGTGCCAGCAGCTCGGACAGGGGCGACGAGCAGTACTTC,CASSSDRGDEQYF
.,TRBD1,TRBV7-6,TRBJ1-4,TGTGCCAGCAGCTGGACAGGGGGCTTATCGGGTGAAAAACTGTTTTTT,CASSWTGGLSGEKLFF
.,.,TRBV4-1,TRBJ1-1,TGCGCCAGCAGCCAAGATGTCACCAGATTAATGAACACTGAAGCTTTCTTT,CASSQDVTRLMNTEAFF
.,TRBD1,TRBV18,TRBJ1-5,TGTGCCAGCTCACCACAGGGGACAGGGGGAGGCAATCAGCCCCAGCATTTT,CASSPQGTGGGNQPQHF
.,TRBD1,TRBV19,TRBJ2-7,TGTGCCAGTAGTATAGAATTTGGTCGGACAGGCGCCTACGAGCAGTACTTC,CASSIEFGRTGAYEQYF
.,.,TRBV6-5,TRBJ1-5,TGTGCCAGCAGTTTATCCCAGGGAAGCAATCAGCCCCAGCATTTT,CASSLSQGSNQPQHF
.,TRBD1,TRBV18,TRBJ1-4,TGTGCCAGCTCACCGGGACAGGGGGAAAAACTGTTTTTT,CASSPGQGEKLFF
.,.,TRBV25-1,TRBJ1-2,TGTGCCAGCAGTGACACCCGGAGATCTGGCTACACCTTC,CASSDTRRSGYTF
.,TRBD2,TRBV4-2,TRBJ2-5,TGTGCCAGCAGCCAAGGAGGAGTAGCGGGAGGGCCAGAGACCCAGTACTTC,CASSQGGVAGGPETQYF
.,.,TRBV30,TRBJ1-5,TGTGCCTGGTCAAGCGGGGGGTTTGGTCAGCCCCAGCATTTT,CAWSSGGFGQPQHF
.,.,TRBV19,TRBJ2-3,TGTGCCAGTAGCAGGACTCCTAGCACAGATACGCAGTATTTT,CASSRTPSTDTQYF
.,.,TRBV5-6,TRBJ1-1,TGTGCCAGCAGCGGGTTCAGCAGGGCCTCAGAAGCTTTCTTT,CASSGFSRASEAFF
.,TRBD2,TRBV11-2,TRBJ2-3,TGTGCCAGCAGCCCCATAGCGGGAGGGTACCCTCTTTTAGTGAATTTT,CASSPIAGGYPLLVNF
.,.,TRBV6-1,TRBJ2-1,TGTGCCAGCAGGCTGATACTAAGCTCCTACAATGAGCAGTTCTTC,CASRLILSSYNEQFF
.,.,TRBV5-4,TRBJ2-7,TGTGCCAGCAGCGCCCCCTCAGGGTCCCTCTACGAGCAGTACTTC,CASSAPSGSLYEQYF
.,TRBD1,TRBV10-3,TRBJ2-7,TGTGCCATCAGTGAAGGACAGGGGGTCGGCGAGCAGTACTTC,CAISEGQGVGEQYF
once,.,TRBV29-1,TRBJ1-3,TGCAGCGCTATAAGCTCTGGAAACACCATATATTTT,CSAISSGNTIYF
.,TRBD2,TRBV5-1,TRBJ2-2,TGCGCCAGCGGACTAGCGGGGGTTACCGGGGAGCTGTTTTTT,CASGLAGVTGELFF
.,.,TRBV19,TRBJ2-7,TGTGCCAGTAGTATAGTCCCCTCTTACGAGCAGTACTTC,CASSIVPSYEQYF
.,.,TRBV6-9,TRBJ2-3,TGTGCCAGCAGTTGGGGGGAGTACGCCGACACAGATACGCAGTATTTT,CASSWGEYADTDTQYF
.,TRBD1,TRBV12-5,TRBJ1-1,TGTGCTAGTGGGGGGACAGTTGAAGCTTTCTTT,CASGGTVEAFF
.,.,TRBV19,TRBJ1-5,TGTGCCAGTAGTTCCTGGACCCTACAGGGCAATCAGCCCCAGCATTTT,CASSSWTLQGNQPQHF
.,.,TRBV5-1,TRBJ2-3,TGCGCCAGCAGCCCCCCGTCGGGGGAAGGGACAGATACGCAGTATTTT,CASSPPSGEGTDTQYF
.,.,TRBV6-1,TRBJ2-7,TGTGCCAGCAGTGTACTCGACAGTTACGAGCAGTACTTC,CASSVLDSYEQYF
.,TRBD1,TRBV5-1,TRBJ1-2,TGCGCCAGCAGCTTGGCGTTACAGGGGGCCCATGGCTACACCTTC,CASSLALQGAHGYTF
.,TRBD2,TRBV5-1,TRBJ2-3,TGCGCCAGCAGCTCGCTCATAGCGGGAGCTTACACAGATACGCAGTATTTT,CASSSLIAGAYTDTQYF
.,.,TRBV5-4,TRBJ2-5,TGTGCCAGCAGCTTTCGGACAGCTGACCCCCCCCAAGAGACCCAGTACTTC,CASSFRTADPPQETQYF
.,TRBD1,TRBV6-5,TRBJ2-1,TGTGCCAGCAGTTACTGGCCGACAGGGGATGAGCAGTTCTTC,CASSYWPTGDEQFF
.,.,TRBV2,TRBJ1-1,TGTGCCAGCAGTGAATCCTTAACGGGGGGCACTGAAGCTTTCTTT,CASSESLTGGTEAFF
few,.,TRBV5-1,TRBJ2-3,TGCGCCAGCAGCTTTTGGGGGCGGGATACGCAGTATTTT,CASSFWGRDTQYF
.,TRBD1,TRBV7-8,TRBJ1-3,TGTGCCAGCAGCTCGGACAGGGGGAGTACTGGAAACACCATATATTTT,CASSSDRGSTGNTIYF